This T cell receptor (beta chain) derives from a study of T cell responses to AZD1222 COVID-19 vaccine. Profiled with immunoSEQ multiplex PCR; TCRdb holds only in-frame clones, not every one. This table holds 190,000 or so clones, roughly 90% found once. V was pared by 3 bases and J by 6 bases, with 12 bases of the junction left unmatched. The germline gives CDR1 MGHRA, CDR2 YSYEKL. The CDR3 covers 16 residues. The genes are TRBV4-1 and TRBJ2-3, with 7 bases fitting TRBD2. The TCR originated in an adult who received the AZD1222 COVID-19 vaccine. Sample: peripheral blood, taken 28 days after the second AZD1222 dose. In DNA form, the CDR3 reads TGCGCCAGCAGCCAGCCCTACTCAAGCGGGAAGGATACGCAGTATTTT. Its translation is CASSQPYSSGKDTQYF.